The clone carrying this TCR beta chain was seen repeatedly, ten times or more. Its antigen remains unidentified. This sample is drawn from a study of T-cell reconstitution after alpha-beta-depleted transplantation in children. A TCRbeta library incorporating unique molecular identifiers was prepared. TCRdb re-called the PCR reads with MiXCR, one entry per CDR3 protein. The top ten clones hold around two fifths of a sample with around 370,000 distinct CDR3 sequences, about 16% of them seen once. The CDR3 totals 13 residues. Deletions cut 3 bases from V and 7 bases from J, with 12 bases between. Study outcomes and limitations: After one year, T-cell counts and TCRbeta diversity mostly came from new T cells. The study reportedly traced alpha-beta T cells about two months after transplant to several hundred expanded graft clones. Some patients owed their high day-60 TCRbeta diversity to surviving recipient T cells and thymic progenitors.

The input for sequencing was PBMCs, mostly from graft donor cells, taken 360 days after TCRalphabeta/CD19-depleted stem cell transplant. V usage is TRBV12-3 or TRBV12-4 and J usage is TRBJ1-1; D remains ambiguous. This clonotype was sampled from a male patient aged 2-15 years who had a stem cell transplant for acute lymphoblastic leukemia, so the T cells may come from the graft donor. As DNA, the CDR3 is TGTGCCAGCAGTTTGATGGTAGTGGGTGAAGCTTTCTTT. Amino acid sequence: CASSLMVVGEAFF.